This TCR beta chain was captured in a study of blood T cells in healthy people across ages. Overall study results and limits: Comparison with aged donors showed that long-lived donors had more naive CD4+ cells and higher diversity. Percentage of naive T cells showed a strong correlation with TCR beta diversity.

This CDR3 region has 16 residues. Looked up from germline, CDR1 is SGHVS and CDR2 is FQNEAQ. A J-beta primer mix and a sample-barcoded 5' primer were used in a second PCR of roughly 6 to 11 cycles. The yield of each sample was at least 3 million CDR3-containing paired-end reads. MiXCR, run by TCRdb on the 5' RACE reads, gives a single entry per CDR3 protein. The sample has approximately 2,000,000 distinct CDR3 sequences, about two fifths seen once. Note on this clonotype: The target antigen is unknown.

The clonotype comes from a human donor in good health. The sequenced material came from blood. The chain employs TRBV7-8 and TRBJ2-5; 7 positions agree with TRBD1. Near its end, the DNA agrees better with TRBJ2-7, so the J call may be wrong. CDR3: CASSQGQGDPIYEQYF. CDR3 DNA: TGTGCCAGCAGCCAAGGCCAGGGGGATCCCATTTACGAGCAGTACTTC.